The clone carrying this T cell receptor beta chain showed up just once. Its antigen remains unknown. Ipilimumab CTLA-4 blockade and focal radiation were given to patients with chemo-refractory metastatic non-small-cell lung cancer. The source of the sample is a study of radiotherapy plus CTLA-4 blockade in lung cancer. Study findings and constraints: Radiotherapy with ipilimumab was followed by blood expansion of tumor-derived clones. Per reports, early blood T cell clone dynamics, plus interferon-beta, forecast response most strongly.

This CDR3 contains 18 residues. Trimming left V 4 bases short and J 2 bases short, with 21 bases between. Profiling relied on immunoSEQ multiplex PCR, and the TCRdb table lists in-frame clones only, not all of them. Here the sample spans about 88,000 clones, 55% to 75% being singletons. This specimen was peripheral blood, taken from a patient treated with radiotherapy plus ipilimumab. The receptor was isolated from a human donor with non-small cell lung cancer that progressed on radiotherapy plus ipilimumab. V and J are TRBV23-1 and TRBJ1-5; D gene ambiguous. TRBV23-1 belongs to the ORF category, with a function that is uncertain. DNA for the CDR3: TGCGCCAGCAGTCTTGCCCTCCACGAACAGCCGGGCAATCAGCCCCAGCATTTT. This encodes CASSLALHEQPGNQPQHF.